The clone carrying this T cell receptor (beta chain) showed up just once. These data belong to a study of control samples from healthy donors and cancer patients. Method: immunoSEQ multiplex PCR; TCRdb's copy keeps in-frame clones and lacks some. The sample has about 120,000 clones, around 87% seen once. The CDR3 loop spans 15 amino acids. Germline CDR1 is MNHNS and CDR2 is SASEGT. The ends were cut back, 1 base at V and 1 base at J, with 10 bases in the middle. Sequencing used blood. The receptor was isolated from a man in his fifties or sixties in good health. J is TRBJ1-1 and V is TRBV6-1; weak D call: TRBD1 (5 bases). The CDR3 protein is CASSEEAGKNTEAFF. CDR3 DNA sequence: TGTGCCAGCAGTGAAGAGGCAGGGAAGAACACTGAAGCTTTCTTT.